These 2 T cell receptor beta chains share one sample of origin, sequenced in a study of Ad26.COV2.S vaccination and SARS-CoV-2 variants. Method: immunoSEQ multiplex PCR; TCRdb's copy keeps in-frame clones and lacks some. This sample has 200,000 to 250,000 clones, with around 89% found just once. As to treatment: over 15 received Ad26.COV2.S at low or high dose, single or two shots; roughly five received placebo; per-sample allocation not given. Vaccine and placebo recipients were sampled on day 63 after the first injection. Sequenced here: peripheral blood, sampled in a trial of Ad26.COV2.S vaccine versus placebo. These receptor sequences come from a person aged 18 to 59 who received the Ad26.COV2.S COVID-19 vaccine or a placebo.

The chain links TRBV5-3 to TRBJ1-2; 8 bases line up with TRBD1. TRBV5-3 is known as an ORF, though its function is uncertain. After removal of 3 bases from V and 5 bases from J, the junction contained 9 bases not matched to a gene. The length of the CDR3 is 15 residues. CDR3 nucleotides: TGTGCCAGAAGCTACGGACAGGGAGGCCGTTATGGCTACACCTTC. This sequence encodes CARSYGQGGRYGYTF.

V gene TRBV7-2 combines with J gene TRBJ2-3; D is tentatively TRBD1 or TRBD2 (5 bases each). The CDR3 totals 16 residues. Germline V gene sequence: CDR1 SGHTA, CDR2 FQGNSA. V was pared by 1 base and J by 3 bases, with 14 bases between. The CDR3 DNA sequence: TGTGCCAGCAGCTTAGTGATGGGGGATCGGACAGATACGCAGTATTTT. Translated: CASSLVMGDRTDTQYF. Using reference TRBV7-2 and TRBJ2-3 for the parts outside the CDR3, the full variable domain is GAGVSQSPSNKVTEKGKDVELRCDPISGHTALYWYRQSLGQGLEFLIYFQGNSAPDKSGLPSDRFSAERTGGSVSTLTIQRTQQEDSAVYLCASSLVMGDRTDTQYFGPGTRLTVL.